The TCR beta chain described here comes from a study of T cells after yellow fever vaccination. The overall study: Fractions of limited cellularity were prepared by means of SMART-Seq v4 Ultra Low Input.

Findings and caveats of the study: Abundant clonotypes from the bulk population could contaminate FACS-sorted repertoires.

One entry per CDR3 protein results from TCRdb running MiXCR on the 5' RACE reads. Among approximately 300,000 distinct CDR3 sequences listed, 8.7% were seen once. In its sample, this clonotype was seen a few times. What it binds is unknown. Germline V gene data show CDR1 as SGHDN and CDR2 as FVKESK. The V end was cut by 0 bases, the J end by 10 bases, with 7 bases between. The CDR3 totals 13 residues. The sample was PBMCs, taken on the day of the first yellow fever vaccination. The chain links TRBV14 to TRBJ1-6; TRBD1 might be the D (6 bases). The receptor was isolated from a man younger than 30 who received the YFV17D yellow fever vaccine. CDR3 sequence reads: CASSQERGSPLHF. The CDR3 DNA follows: TGTGCCAGCAGCCAAGAAAGGGGGTCACCCCTCCACTTT. Filled out from reference TRBV14 and TRBJ1-6, the complete variable domain reads EAGVTQFPSHSVIEKGQTVTLRCDPISGHDNLYWYRRVMGKEIKFLLHFVKESKQDESGMPNNRFLAERTGGTYSTLKVQPAELEDSGVYFCASSQERGSPLHFGNGTRLTVT.